Listed here are 18 T cell receptor beta chains from one sample, sequenced in a study of human T cells and chemical hapten exposure. TCRdb re-called the RACE reads with MiXCR, one entry per CDR3 protein. This table holds roughly 100,000 distinct CDR3 sequences, approximately 9% found once. Time point: healthy volunteer bleed at 2 weeks. RNA extraction used unfractionated whole blood as the source of total RNA. Source material: whole blood. These receptors were taken from a female donor in good health. Some clones in this sample may be carry-over from other donors' samples.

This clonotype appeared many times. The V and J genes are TRBV15 and TRBJ2-3, with 12 bases matching TRBD2. J gave up 4 bases and V 2 bases, and 1 base lay outside the gene matches. Germline loops: CDR1 LNHNV, CDR2 YYDKDF (reference sequence). CDR3 length equals 15 residues. The CDR3 loop reads CATSRLAGGPDTQYF. For the CDR3, the DNA is TGTGCCACCAGCAGACTAGCGGGAGGGCCAGATACGCAGTATTTT.

This sequence joins TRBV12-3 or TRBV12-4 and TRBJ2-7; TRBD2 might be the D (5 bases). This CDR3 comprises 15 residues. Between the trimmed V and J ends, which lost 2 bases and 2 bases, there was a span of 13 bases. The CDR3 sequence is CASSLSSEITYEQYF. Written as DNA, the CDR3 is TGTGCCAGCAGTTTAAGTAGCGAAATTACCTACGAGCAGTACTTC.

This clonotype was counted only a few times. The chain recombines TRBV18 with TRBJ2-1, with 8 positions matching TRBD2. Germline V CDR1 and CDR2: KGHSH, LQKENI. CDR3 length: 16 amino acids. The V gene end was trimmed by 5 bases and the J gene end by 2 bases; junction bases not matched to a gene: 8. The CDR3 region has the DNA TGTGCCAGCTCAAGTACTAGCGGCAAGACCTACAATGAGCAGTTCTTC. This gives the protein CASSSTSGKTYNEQFF.

This clonotype has ten or more counts. The chain employs TRBV20-1 and TRBJ1-1; possible D gene TRBD1, 6 bases. The V end was cut by 6 bases, the J end by 6 bases, with 14 bases between. This CDR3 has 12 residues. Germline CDR1 is DFQATT and CDR2 is SNEGSKA (reference sequence). The CDR3 here is CSAAGDRPEAFF. The CDR3 DNA sequence: TGCAGTGCGGCAGGGGATAGGCCTGAAGCTTTCTTT.

In its sample, this clonotype was seen a few times. The CDR3 here is CASSRLAGDGTDTQYF. CDR3 nucleotide sequence: TGTGCCAGCAGTAGACTAGCGGGAGATGGCACAGATACGCAGTATTTT. V and J are TRBV9 and TRBJ2-3, with TRBD2 matching over 12 bases. V lost 5 bases, J lost 1 base, and 5 bases stayed unmatched. The V gene's germline CDR1 is SGDLS and CDR2 YYNGEE. CDR3 size: 16 residues.

The CDR3 sequence is CASSVGGNTNEKLFF. In DNA, the CDR3 is TGTGCCAGCAGCGTAGGGGGGAACACTAATGAAAAACTGTTTTTT. The chain uses TRBV9 and TRBJ1-4; a weak D match, TRBD1 (5 bases). Germline loops: CDR1 SGDLS, CDR2 YYNGEE. CDR3 length equals 15 residues. V lost 0 bases, J lost 2 bases, and 8 bases lay in between.

The chain has TRBV5-1 and TRBJ1-4, with TRBD1 as a possible D gene (5 bases). The germline V gene has CDR1 SGHRS and CDR2 YFSETQ. This CDR3 contains 14 residues. V was shortened by 0 bases and J by 6 bases, with 9 bases between the two germline ends. This chain's CDR3 is CASSLEGPHEKLFF. DNA for the CDR3: TGCGCCAGCAGCTTGGAGGGACCTCATGAAAAACTGTTTTTT.

As to this clonotype: One end of the junction varies from germline; a read error may be responsible. This chain connects TRBV15 to TRBJ2-2, with TRBD1 identical over 9 bases. Germline V gene data show CDR1 as LNHNV and CDR2 as YYDKDF (reference sequence). The CDR3 consists of 15 residues. The CDR3 nucleotides read TGTGTCACCAGCAGGGGGACAGGGACGACCGGGGAGCTGTTTTTT. Its translation is CVTSRGTGTTGELFF.

The chain links TRBV7-3 to TRBJ2-1; maybe TRBD2 (6 bases). The V end was cut by 5 bases, the J end by 6 bases, with 11 bases between. This CDR3 is built from 13 residues. Germline-derived CDR1 and CDR2 are SGHTA and FQGTGA. The CDR3 DNA reads as TGTGCCAGCAGCGCGACTAGAATCAATGAGCAGTTCTTC. Its protein product is CASSATRINEQFF.

Ten or more counts support this clonotype. This chain links TRBV7-9 with TRBJ1-1, with a possible D match to TRBD1 (6 bases). The CDR3 is 14 amino acids. Germline V gene lookup returns CDR1 SEHNR and CDR2 FQNEAQ (reference sequence). Trimming removed 7 bases at V and 3 bases at J, with 15 bases between. CDR3 nucleotides: TGTGCCAGCATCCTAGAGGGGGGCTACACTGAAGCTTTCTTT. This translates into CASILEGGYTEAFF. Full variable domain (rest looked up from reference TRBV7-9 and TRBJ1-1): DTGVSQNPRHKITKRGQNVTFRCDPISEHNRLYWYRQTLGQGPEFLTYFQNEAQLEKSRLLSDRFSAERPKGSFSTLEIQRTEQGDSAMYLCASILEGGYTEAFFGQGTRLTVV.

There are many counts of this clonotype. This chain uses TRBV4-3 with TRBJ2-5, with D hard to call. The germline V and J ends were trimmed by 3 bases and 2 bases, with 7 bases remaining between them. The CDR3 spans 13 residues. Germline V gene sequence: CDR1 LGHNA, CDR2 YSLEER. The CDR3 bases are TGCGCCAGCAGCCAGGGAAGGCAAGAGACCCAGTACTTC. Translation gives CASSQGRQETQYF.

This clonotype was seen many times. The chain links TRBV7-9 to TRBJ2-3, with a weak D call TRBD1 (5 bases). The germline V gene has CDR1 SEHNR and CDR2 FQNEAQ (reference sequence). The V end lost 3 bases, the J end lost 6 bases, and 22 bases lay between the germline ends. The CDR3 sequence is 17 residues long. The DNA for the CDR3 is TGTGCCAGCAGCTTTAGGGCCGAGCGCAGGGATGGTGATACGCAGTATTTT. It is translated as CASSFRAERRDGDTQYF.

This chain uses TRBV6-1 with TRBJ2-5, with D perhaps TRBD1 or TRBD2 (5 bases each). The germline V gene encodes CDR1 MNHNS and CDR2 SASEGT. Between the trimmed V and J ends, which lost 2 bases and 12 bases, there was a span of 13 bases. CDR3 size: 12 residues. The CDR3 region is CASSEFGTREYF. CDR3 in DNA: TGTGCCAGCAGTGAATTTGGGACCCGAGAGTACTTC.

This clonotype has only a few counts. The chain joins TRBV2 to TRBJ1-5; D remains unclear. Germline V CDR1 and CDR2: SNHLY, FYNNEI. The CDR3 is 16 amino acids. V lost 0 bases and J 1 base, leaving 10 bases between the germline ends. As DNA, the CDR3 is TGTGCCAGCAGTGAAGCCGAGGGTAGAAGCAATCAGCCCCAGCATTTT. Translated: CASSEAEGRSNQPQHF.

This clonotype was picked up many times. This chain uses TRBV5-1 with TRBJ2-5, with D possibly matching TRBD2 (5 bases). Trimming shortened V by 2 bases and J by 1 base, and 6 bases separated the two germline ends. Germline V lookup: CDR1 SGHRS, CDR2 YFSETQ. The CDR3 is 13 amino acids. CDR3 residues: CASSFGVQETQYF. As DNA, the CDR3 is TGCGCCAGCAGCTTCGGGGTCCAAGAGACCCAGTACTTC.

A few counts support this clonotype. This chain connects TRBV7-2 to TRBJ1-5, with D possibly being TRBD1 (6 bases). Trimming removed 5 bases at V and 4 bases at J, with 9 bases between. Per germline, CDR1 SGHTA and CDR2 FQGNSA. The CDR3 length is 13 residues. CDR3 in amino acids: CASSGDRNQPQHF. Here the CDR3 DNA reads TGTGCCAGCAGCGGAGACAGGAATCAGCCCCAGCATTTT.

A remark on this clonotype: Relative to the germline gene, one junction end is altered; a read error may explain this. V usage is TRBV7-2 and J usage is TRBJ2-2, with D perhaps matching TRBD2 (5 bases). The CDR3 is 17 amino acids. Germline V gene data show CDR1 as SGHTA and CDR2 as FQGNSA. CDR3 sequence (DNA): TGTGCCAGCAGCTCCCCCCGTGGCCAAGCGAACACCGGGGAGCTGTCTTTT. Amino acid sequence: CASSSPRGQANTGELSF.

This clonotype was counted at least ten times. The chain uses TRBV16 and TRBJ2-7, with TRBD1 identical over 8 bases. Germline V gene lookup returns CDR1 KGHSY and CDR2 FQNENV. This CDR3 has 15 amino acids. The ends lost 6 bases at V and 0 bases at J; junction bases unmatched: 7. The CDR3 DNA sequence: TGTGCCAGCAGTCCGGACAGGGCCTCCTCCTACGAGCAGTACTTC. It codes for CASSPDRASSYEQYF. Using reference TRBV16 and TRBJ2-7 for the parts outside the CDR3, the full variable domain is GEEVAQTPKHLVRGEGQKAKLYCAPIKGHSYVFWYQQVLKNEFKFLISFQNENVFDETGMPKERFSAKCLPNSPCSLEIQATKLEDSAVYFCASSPDRASSYEQYFGPGTRLTVT.